One and the same sample provided the 18 T cell receptor beta chains below, sequenced in a study of beta chain features in type 1 diabetes. Study outcomes and limitations: The study found moderately but significantly shorter TCRB CDR3s in all four CD4+ subsets of Type 1 diabetes patients.

No antigen is known for these receptors. cDNA synthesis used the whole RNA isolate, giving expressed TCRB sequences. Repertoires were generated with immunoSEQ multiplex PCR, while TCRdb's copy carries only in-frame clones and drops some. Counted here are more than 300,000 clones, roughly 12% occurring once; the ten biggest clones make up about 0.01%. The sequenced sample was naive CD4+ T cells from blood. The receptors were sampled from a young woman with type 1 diabetes.

Only a few counts were recorded for this clone. The chain carries TRBV5-4 and TRBJ2-2; TRBD1 aligns across 8 bases. The V gene end was trimmed by 0 bases and the J gene end by 9 bases; junction bases not matched to a gene: 1. The germline V gene encodes CDR1 SGHNT and CDR2 YYREEE (reference sequence). The CDR3 runs to 13 residues. CDR3 in amino acids: CASSLGTGRELFF. Written as DNA, the CDR3 is TGTGCCAGCAGCTTGGGGACAGGGAGGGAGCTGTTTTTT.

This chain uses TRBV5-1 with TRBJ2-3, with TRBD1 identical over 9 bases. CDR3 length: 14 residues. Losses at the gene ends were 2 bases for V and 7 bases for J; bases not matched to a gene: 5. Germline V gives CDR1 SGHRS, CDR2 YFSETQ. Written as DNA, the CDR3 is TGCGCCAGCAGCTTCGACAGGGGGAGGAATACGCAGTATTTT. Translated, it gives CASSFDRGRNTQYF.

The rearrangement links TRBV6-5 to TRBJ2-4; 7 bases map to TRBD1. Germline assignment: CDR1 MNHEY and CDR2 SVGAGI. This CDR3 contains 14 residues. V lost 5 bases to trimming and J lost 2 bases; unmatched junction nucleotides: 3. CDR3 amino acids: CASSRDRTKNIQYF. The CDR3 coding sequence is TGTGCCAGCAGTAGGGACAGAACCAAAAACATTCAGTACTTC.

This chain uses TRBV5-4 with TRBJ1-4; perhaps TRBD1 as D (6 bases). Germline loops: CDR1 SGHNT, CDR2 YYREEE (reference sequence). Trimming cost V 0 bases and J 8 bases, with 17 bases left between them. This CDR3 spans 16 amino acids. CDR3 nucleotides: TGTGCCAGCAGCTTGGGGGGGCAGGTTGTTCAGGAAAAACTGTTTTTT. Translated: CASSLGGQVVQEKLFF. Full variable domain (missing parts from reference TRBV5-4 and TRBJ1-4): ETGVTQSPTHLIKTRGQQVTLRCSSQSGHNTVSWYQQALGQGPQFIFQYYREEENGRGNFPPRFSGLQFPNYSSELNVNALELDDSALYLCASSLGGQVVQEKLFFGSGTQLSVL.

This clone occurred a few times. The chain links TRBV7-9 to TRBJ2-7; 7 bases are a match to TRBD1. V was pared by 5 bases and J by 0 bases, with 10 bases of the junction left unmatched. The CDR3 extends over 16 amino acids. Germline V gene data show CDR1 as SEHNR and CDR2 as FQNEAQ (reference sequence). CDR3 nucleotide sequence: TGTGCCAGCAGCCGTATGATGGACAGGTCCTCCTACGAGCAGTACTTC. Its protein product is CASSRMMDRSSYEQYF.

Only a few counts were recorded for this clone. This sequence joins TRBV7-2 and TRBJ2-7; TRBD1 matches 7 bases. Trimming took 6 bases from V and 3 from J; bases not matched to a gene: 5. The CDR3 covers 13 residues. Germline CDR1 reads SGHTA; CDR2 reads FQGNSA. In DNA form, the CDR3 reads TGTGCCAGCAGGCGACAGGGTGGCTACGAGCAGTACTTC. Amino acid sequence: CASRRQGGYEQYF.

This chain joins TRBV7-2 and TRBJ1-1; D perhaps matches TRBD1 (5 bases). Germline values: CDR1 SGHTA, CDR2 FQGNSA. The CDR3 has 14 residues. Trimming took off 1 base at V and 2 bases at J, with 8 bases between the two ends. The CDR3 region is CASSLGQINTEAFF. CDR3 DNA sequence: TGTGCCAGCAGCTTAGGACAGATAAACACTGAAGCTTTCTTT.

The chain uses TRBV6-5 and TRBJ2-7, with a weak D call TRBD2 (5 bases). The V and J ends lost 0 bases and 0 bases respectively, with 9 bases between them. This CDR3 spans 15 amino acids. Germline CDR1 is MNHEY and CDR2 is SVGAGI. DNA of the CDR3: TGTGCCAGCAGTTACTCTGCGGGTGCCTCCTACGAGCAGTACTTC. It yields the protein CASSYSAGASYEQYF.

This clone occurred a few times. CDR3 sequence reads: CASSLSLVNQPQHF. The CDR3 DNA sequence: TGTGCCAGCAGCTTGAGCCTAGTAAATCAGCCCCAGCATTTT. The rearrangement uses TRBV7-9 and TRBJ1-5; D gene ambiguous. The V end was cut by 3 bases, the J end by 4 bases, with 10 bases between. The CDR3 covers 14 residues. Germline CDR1 reads SEHNR; CDR2 reads FQNEAQ (reference sequence).

This chain uses TRBV18 with TRBJ2-7; D not resolved. The CDR3 is made up of 13 amino acids. Germline V gene sequence: CDR1 KGHSH, CDR2 LQKENI. Trimming took off 0 bases at V and 6 bases at J, with 9 bases between the two ends. CDR3 nucleotides: TGTGCCAGCTCACCACCAGGAGAAATCGAGCAGTACTTC. This translates into CASSPPGEIEQYF.

In its sample, this clone was seen a few times. J is TRBJ2-2 and V is TRBV28; TRBD1 matches 8 bases. This CDR3 spans 16 amino acids. Germline V lookup: CDR1 MDHEN, CDR2 SYDVKM. V trimming: 1 base; J trimming: 4 bases; junction bases outside the gene matches: 5. The chain's CDR3 is CASSLSQGAFTGELFF. Written as DNA, the CDR3 is TGTGCCAGCAGTTTATCCCAGGGGGCCTTCACCGGGGAGCTGTTTTTT.

In this sample, this clone turned up a few times. Other DNA sequences in the sample encode the same CDR3. The chain recombines TRBV29-1 with TRBJ1-1, with 7 bases aligning to TRBD1. V shed 8 bases, J shed 5 bases, and the junction held 8 bases outside the gene matches. The CDR3 is 12 residues long. Germline V lookup: CDR1 SQVTM, CDR2 ANQGSEA. The CDR3 is CSLRQGGTEAFF. The CDR3 DNA sequence: TGCAGCCTGAGGCAGGGGGGAACTGAAGCTTTCTTT.

The rearrangement uses TRBV7-2 and TRBJ1-1, with D perhaps TRBD1 (6 bases). Germline lookup yields CDR1 SGHTA and CDR2 FQGNSA. Trimming took 3 bases from V and 4 from J, leaving 12 bases between them. This CDR3 is built from 14 residues. This CDR3 reads CASSLGTLGTEAFF. The CDR3 region has the DNA TGTGCCAGCAGCTTGGGGACATTGGGCACTGAAGCTTTCTTT.

This sequence joins TRBV19 and TRBJ2-1; perhaps TRBD2 as D (6 bases). The CDR3 sequence is 14 residues long. V was clipped by 6 bases and J by 1 base, with 10 bases between them. Germline V lookup: CDR1 LNHDA, CDR2 SQIVND (reference sequence). CDR3 DNA sequence: TGTGCCAGTAGACACGGGAGTTCCTACAATGAGCAGTTCTTC. Translated: CASRHGSSYNEQFF.

V usage is TRBV10-3 and J usage is TRBJ1-6; TRBD1 matches 9 bases. The CDR3 extends over 12 amino acids. Germline V gene lookup returns CDR1 ENHRY and CDR2 SYGVKD. The junction had 9 bases not matched to a gene; V was cut back by 5 bases and J by 19 bases. The CDR3: CAISQTGTGLHF. CDR3 bases: TGTGCCATCAGTCAGACCGGGACAGGGCTGCACTTT.

The V and J genes are TRBV5-1 and TRBJ2-7; 8 bases match TRBD2. CDR1 and CDR2 from the germline V gene are SGHRS and YFSETQ. CDR3 length: 15 amino acids. V gave up 6 bases and J gave up 5 bases; unmatched junction bases: 13. This chain's CDR3 is CASTNLAGVGDEQYF. For the CDR3, the DNA is TGCGCCAGCACCAATCTAGCGGGTGTAGGCGACGAGCAGTACTTC.

The genes are TRBV28 and TRBJ1-2; no definite D call. V lost 6 bases and J lost 2, with 7 bases in between. The germline V gene has CDR1 MDHEN and CDR2 SYDVKM. This CDR3 is 12 amino acids long. CDR3 DNA sequence: TGTGCCAGCAGCTCCGGGAACTATGGCTACACCTTC. Amino acid sequence: CASSSGNYGYTF.

V is TRBV19 and J is TRBJ2-7; TRBD1 is a possible D gene (6 bases). Germline V gives CDR1 LNHDA, CDR2 SQIVND (reference sequence). The CDR3 length is 14 residues. V gave up 5 bases and J gave up 0 bases, with 11 bases separating them. The CDR3 is CASSAYRDSYEQYF. The CDR3 nucleotides read TGTGCCAGTAGTGCATACAGGGACTCCTACGAGCAGTACTTC.